Presented here are 12 T cell receptor beta chains from one specimen sequenced in a study of shared clonotypes between healthy human individuals. Assay: immunoSEQ multiplex PCR; the TCRdb copy retains only in-frame clones and omits some. The sample shows over a million clones, around three quarters of them seen only once. Sequenced material: memory CD4+ T cells from PBMCs. The subset: CD45RA-negative fraction. These receptors were taken from a man aged 18-30 years in good health. Some clones in this sample may be carry-over from other donors' samples.

V usage is TRBV18 and J usage is TRBJ2-2, with 10 bases matching TRBD1. CDR1 is KGHSH and CDR2 is LQKENI in the germline V gene. The trim removed 4 bases at V and 4 bases at J, leaving 9 bases unmatched. The CDR3 is 17 residues long. The CDR3 protein is CASSRQGAGLSTGELFF. The CDR3 coding sequence is TGTGCCAGCTCACGACAGGGGGCCGGTTTAAGCACCGGGGAGCTGTTTTTT. Full variable domain (rest looked up from reference TRBV18 and TRBJ2-2): NAGVMQNPRHLVRRRGQEARLRCSPMKGHSHVYWYRQLPEEGLKFMVYLQKENIIDESGMPKERFSAEFPKEGPSILRIQQVVRGDSAAYFCASSRQGAGLSTGELFFGEGSRLTVL.

The CDR3 spells CASSSPRESGEQYF. CDR3 sequence (DNA): TGTGCCAGCAGCTCTCCGAGGGAAAGTGGCGAGCAGTACTTC. The chain has TRBV11-3 and TRBJ2-7; D is perhaps TRBD2 (5 bases). The V gene's germline CDR1 is SGHNT and CDR2 YENEEA. The CDR3 loop spans 14 amino acids. V dropped 4 bases and J dropped 6 bases, with 16 bases sitting between them. Looking up the rest from reference TRBV11-3 and TRBJ2-7 gives the full variable domain: EAGVVQSPRYKIIEKKQPVAFWCNPISGHNTLYWYLQNLGQGPELLIRYENEEAVDDSQLPKDRFSAERLKGVDSTLKIQPAELGDSAVYLCASSSPRESGEQYFGPGTRLTVT.

This chain connects TRBV2 to TRBJ1-5, with no clear D. Trimming left V 2 bases short and J 10 bases short, with 9 bases between. Per the germline V gene, CDR1 is SNHLY and CDR2 is FYNNEI. The CDR3 is made up of 12 amino acids. The CDR3 is CASSEWGKPQHF. The CDR3 bases are TGTGCCAGCAGTGAATGGGGAAAACCCCAGCATTTT.

The chain carries TRBV7-2 and TRBJ1-4, with D possibly being TRBD1 (5 bases). The CDR3 length is 15 residues. The germline V gene encodes CDR1 SGHTA and CDR2 FQGNSA. V lost 5 bases and J 8 bases, leaving 18 bases between the germline ends. In DNA form, the CDR3 reads TGTGCCAGCAGCCCCTGGGTAGCAGGGTACGAAAAACTGTTTTTT. It is translated as CASSPWVAGYEKLFF.

The V and J genes are TRBV9 and TRBJ1-2, with D maybe TRBD1 (5 bases). V lost 5 bases to trimming and J lost 2 bases, with 13 bases between them. CDR3 size: 14 residues. Germline assignment: CDR1 SGDLS and CDR2 YYNGEE. CDR3: CASSKGEENYGYTF. CDR3 nucleotide sequence: TGTGCCAGCAGTAAAGGGGAGGAAAACTATGGCTACACCTTC.

This rearrangement joins TRBV11-2 to TRBJ2-2; no definite D call. V gave up 1 base and J gave up 3 bases, with 12 bases separating them. CDR1 is SGHAT, CDR2 FQNNGV, per germline. The CDR3 length is 16 residues. The CDR3 is CASSLVLGHHTGELFF. CDR3 DNA: TGTGCCAGCAGCTTAGTCCTCGGCCATCACACCGGGGAGCTGTTTTTT.

V usage is TRBV19 and J usage is TRBJ2-7, with 8 bases fitting TRBD2. The V gene's germline CDR1 is LNHDA and CDR2 SQIVND (reference sequence). The V and J ends lost 2 bases and 3 bases, in that order; junction bases with no gene match: 3. The CDR3 loop spans 14 amino acids. The CDR3 reads CASSIQSGSYEQYF. The CDR3 DNA follows: TGTGCCAGTAGTATACAAAGCGGGAGCTACGAGCAGTACTTC.

The chain uses TRBV4-1 and TRBJ2-3; tentatively, D is TRBD2 (6 bases). Per germline, CDR1 MGHRA and CDR2 YSYEKL. This CDR3 is 17 amino acids long. Trimming stripped 0 bases from V and 2 bases from J, with 15 bases between. The CDR3 bases are TGCGCCAGCAGCCAAGATCCTGGCGCGGGGATCACAGATACGCAGTATTTT. It codes for CASSQDPGAGITDTQYF.

The chain has TRBV28 and TRBJ1-4, with D tentatively TRBD1 (5 bases). The length of the CDR3 is 14 residues. Germline V lookup: CDR1 MDHEN, CDR2 SYDVKM. V was clipped by 8 bases and J by 3 bases, with 13 bases between them. CDR3 protein: CASVAGTANEKLFF. DNA of the CDR3: TGTGCCAGCGTAGCCGGGACGGCTAATGAAAAACTGTTTTTT.

This clone was recorded a few times. Other DNA sequences of this sample code for an identical CDR3. The rearrangement joins TRBV27 to TRBJ2-7; D might be TRBD1 (6 bases). V shed 4 bases and J shed 7 bases, with 11 bases lying between them. CDR3 length equals 12 residues. Germline CDR1 and CDR2: MNHEY and SMNVEV (reference sequence). The CDR3 loop reads CASSSQGREQYF. CDR3 coding DNA: TGTGCCAGCAGTTCACAGGGTCGAGAGCAGTACTTC.

This chain connects TRBV2 to TRBJ2-7; D is possibly TRBD1 (5 bases). Germline V gene lookup returns CDR1 SNHLY and CDR2 FYNNEI. V lost 8 bases and J 5 bases, leaving 16 bases between the germline ends. The CDR3 has 13 residues. The CDR3 reads CASGPGWGDEQYF. The CDR3 region has the DNA TGTGCCAGCGGCCCCGGGTGGGGCGACGAGCAGTACTTC.

The rearrangement joins TRBV28 to TRBJ1-4; D unclear. Germline V gives CDR1 MDHEN, CDR2 SYDVKM. The CDR3 length is 14 residues. Trimming removed 3 bases at V and 4 bases at J, with 9 bases between. This CDR3 reads CASSFNRLNEKLFF. CDR3 coding DNA: TGTGCCAGCAGTTTTAACAGACTTAATGAAAAACTGTTTTTT.